The clone carrying this T cell receptor (beta chain) was seen only a few times. The CDR3 consists of 14 residues. V gave up 7 bases and J gave up 5 bases; unmatched junction bases: 7. The germline CDR1 and CDR2 sequences are SEHNR and FQNEAQ (reference sequence). Sample-barcoded 5' priming and a J-beta primer mix drove a second PCR of roughly 6 to 12 cycles. TCRdb re-derived calls from the 5' RACE reads in MiXCR, one entry per CDR3 protein. Of about 1,800,000 distinct CDR3 sequences detected, roughly 27% appear once; the ten largest clones hold 7.7%. This sample was included in a study of blood T cells in healthy people across ages. Caucasian individuals from Russia who were healthy and aged 6 to 90 acted as donors.

The sequencing sample was made of blood. The V call is TRBV7-9, the J call TRBJ1-2; 10 bases align to TRBD1. The receptor comes from a young woman in good health. The CDR3 is CASTRTGGFYGYTF. The DNA of the CDR3 is TGTGCCAGCACCCGGACAGGGGGATTTTATGGCTACACCTTC.